This is a list of T cell receptor beta chains from one sample in a study of regulatory T cells in long-lasting Graves disease. TCRdb recomputed calls from the multiplex PCR reads with MiXCR, one row per CDR3 protein. The sample lists about 380,000 distinct CDR3 sequences, less than 20% occurring once. The starting material was peripheral blood mononuclear cells (PBMCs), obtained at new diagnosis, from a patient treated with antithyroid drugs. The receptors were gathered from a female donor with Graves disease. Each CDR3 is given with its conserved first and last residue. Fields, in order: D gene, clone size, J gene, V gene, CDR3 protein, CDR3 DNA. The D gene is left open where the match is weak. Size is stated for part of the rows, as once, few or many counts, or as a class when the clone is expanded.

d_call: TRBD1; clone_size: many; j_call: TRBJ1-2; v_call: TRBV20-1; cdr3_aa: CSAGQGPIPEYGYTF; cdr3_nt: TGCAGTGCTGGACAGGGACCAATTCCGGAATATGGCTACACCTTC
d_call: NA; clone_size: many; j_call: TRBJ1-1; v_call: TRBV29-1; cdr3_aa: CSVGQRNTEAFF; cdr3_nt: TGCAGCGTTGGACAGCGGAACACTGAAGCTTTCTTT
d_call: TRBD2; clone_size: many; j_call: TRBJ2-3; v_call: TRBV7-9; cdr3_aa: CASSTSGGAQDTQYF; cdr3_nt: TGTGCCAGCAGTACTAGCGGGGGGGCCCAAGATACGCAGTATTTT
d_call: NA; clone_size: many; j_call: TRBJ2-2; v_call: TRBV28; cdr3_aa: CASRTGTGELFF; cdr3_nt: TGTGCCAGCCGCACAGGTACCGGGGAGCTGTTTTTT
d_call: NA; clone_size: many; j_call: TRBJ2-1; v_call: TRBV29-1; cdr3_aa: CSVGQTGDEQFF; cdr3_nt: TGCAGCGTTGGACAAACAGGCGATGAGCAGTTCTTC
d_call: NA; clone_size: many; j_call: TRBJ1-1; v_call: TRBV11-1; cdr3_aa: CASSTGQVNTEAFF; cdr3_nt: TGTGCCAGCAGCACCGGACAAGTTAACACTGAAGCTTTCTTT
d_call: TRBD2; clone_size: many; j_call: TRBJ2-1; v_call: TRBV28; cdr3_aa: CASSPPGLAGIYNEQFF; cdr3_nt: TGTGCCAGCAGTCCCCCGGGACTAGCGGGCATCTACAATGAGCAGTTCTTC
d_call: NA; clone_size: NA; j_call: TRBJ1-3; v_call: TRBV12-5; cdr3_aa: CASGSQGYSGNTIYF; cdr3_nt: TGTGCTAGTGGTTCCCAGGGGTACTCTGGAAACACCATATATTTT
d_call: NA; clone_size: many; j_call: TRBJ2-1; v_call: TRBV4-1; cdr3_aa: CASSQETQGISEYNEQFF; cdr3_nt: TGCGCCAGCAGCCAAGAAACTCAGGGGATTAGTGAGTACAATGAGCAGTTCTTC
d_call: NA; clone_size: many; j_call: TRBJ1-1; v_call: TRBV13; cdr3_aa: CASSPYRHAEAFF; cdr3_nt: TGTGCCAGCAGCCCATACCGTCACGCTGAAGCTTTCTTT
d_call: TRBD1; clone_size: many; j_call: TRBJ2-7; v_call: TRBV5-6; cdr3_aa: CASSPTRQGAYEQYF; cdr3_nt: TGTGCCAGCAGCCCCACAAGACAGGGGGCCTACGAGCAGTACTTC
d_call: NA; clone_size: NA; j_call: TRBJ1-3; v_call: TRBV19; cdr3_aa: CASSIRRSHSGNTIYF; cdr3_nt: TGTGCCAGTAGTATTCGGAGGAGTCACTCTGGAAACACCATATATTTT
d_call: NA; clone_size: many; j_call: TRBJ1-1; v_call: TRBV3-1; cdr3_aa: CASSQGRNTEAFF; cdr3_nt: TGTGCCAGCTCACAAGGGCGGAACACTGAAGCTTTCTTT
d_call: TRBD2; clone_size: many; j_call: TRBJ2-5; v_call: TRBV6-1; cdr3_aa: CASSPQAGVQETQYF; cdr3_nt: TGTGCCAGCAGTCCGCAAGCGGGAGTGCAAGAGACCCAGTACTTC
d_call: NA; clone_size: NA; j_call: TRBJ1-4; v_call: TRBV7-9; cdr3_aa: CASSLDLITNEKLFF; cdr3_nt: TGTGCCAGCAGCCTCGATTTGATAACTAATGAAAAACTGTTTTTT
d_call: NA; clone_size: few; j_call: TRBJ2-2; v_call: TRBV6-1; cdr3_aa: CASSRRDRNTGELFF; cdr3_nt: TGTGCCAGCAGTCGCCGGGACCGAAACACCGGGGAGCTGTTTTTT
d_call: NA; clone_size: NA; j_call: TRBJ1-2; v_call: TRBV18; cdr3_aa: CASSPPFVNFYGYTF; cdr3_nt: TGTGCCAGCTCACCACCTTTCGTCAACTTCTATGGCTACACCTTC
d_call: NA; clone_size: many; j_call: TRBJ2-3; v_call: TRBV30; cdr3_aa: CAWRISRTDTQYF; cdr3_nt: TGTGCCTGGAGGATTAGTAGGACAGATACGCAGTATTTT
d_call: TRBD1; clone_size: NA; j_call: TRBJ2-2; v_call: TRBV19; cdr3_aa: CASSIRGQTNTGELFF; cdr3_nt: TGTGCCAGTAGTATTAGGGGACAGACGAACACCGGGGAGCTGTTTTTT
d_call: NA; clone_size: many; j_call: TRBJ1-6; v_call: TRBV20-1; cdr3_aa: CSARSRGYNSPLHF; cdr3_nt: TGCAGTGCTAGGTCCAGGGGCTATAATTCACCCCTCCACTTT
d_call: NA; clone_size: many; j_call: TRBJ1-2; v_call: TRBV6-5; cdr3_aa: CASSWDYNYGYTF; cdr3_nt: TGTGCCAGCAGTTGGGATTATAACTATGGCTACACCTTC
d_call: NA; clone_size: many; j_call: TRBJ2-3; v_call: TRBV24-1; cdr3_aa: CATSDGTDSTDTQYF; cdr3_nt: TGTGCCACCAGTGATGGGACGGATAGCACAGATACGCAGTATTTT
d_call: NA; clone_size: many; j_call: TRBJ2-3; v_call: TRBV6-2/TRBV6-3; cdr3_aa: CASTARDSLDTQYF; cdr3_nt: TGTGCCAGCACAGCCAGAGACTCCTTAGATACGCAGTATTTT
d_call: NA; clone_size: many; j_call: TRBJ2-2; v_call: TRBV20-1; cdr3_aa: CSASRTAGELFF; cdr3_nt: TGCAGTGCTTCCCGGACAGCCGGGGAGCTGTTTTTT
d_call: TRBD2; clone_size: NA; j_call: TRBJ2-1; v_call: TRBV7-2; cdr3_aa: CASRAGVSGRAVDEQFF; cdr3_nt: TGTGCCAGCAGGGCAGGAGTCAGCGGGAGGGCCGTGGATGAGCAGTTCTTC
d_call: NA; clone_size: many; j_call: TRBJ2-2; v_call: TRBV20-1; cdr3_aa: CSARDPSLLPAGELFF; cdr3_nt: TGCAGTGCTAGAGATCCCTCCCTACTACCAGCCGGGGAGCTGTTTTTT
d_call: NA; clone_size: few; j_call: TRBJ2-1; v_call: TRBV5-4; cdr3_aa: CASSLVGANEQFF; cdr3_nt: TGTGCCAGCAGCTTGGTGGGGGCCAATGAGCAGTTCTTC
d_call: NA; clone_size: many; j_call: TRBJ1-1; v_call: TRBV5-1; cdr3_aa: CASSLRGTAGTEAFF; cdr3_nt: TGCGCCAGCAGCTTGAGAGGGACGGCGGGCACTGAAGCTTTCTTT
d_call: TRBD1; clone_size: many; j_call: TRBJ2-2; v_call: TRBV5-6; cdr3_aa: CASRNDRGSTGELFF; cdr3_nt: TGTGCCAGCAGAAACGACAGGGGGTCGACCGGGGAGCTGTTTTTT
d_call: NA; clone_size: many; j_call: TRBJ1-5; v_call: TRBV24-1; cdr3_aa: CATQETSNQPQHF; cdr3_nt: TGTGCCACTCAGGAGACGAGCAATCAGCCCCAGCATTTT
d_call: TRBD2; clone_size: few; j_call: TRBJ2-1; v_call: TRBV7-9; cdr3_aa: CASSLSTSGGLEFF; cdr3_nt: TGTGCCAGCAGCTTATCGACTAGCGGGGGGTTGGAGTTCTTC
d_call: NA; clone_size: many; j_call: TRBJ2-2; v_call: TRBV2; cdr3_aa: CASSEQGNTGELFF; cdr3_nt: TGTGCCAGCAGCGAACAGGGGAACACCGGGGAGCTGTTTTTT
d_call: NA; clone_size: many; j_call: TRBJ1-1; v_call: TRBV2; cdr3_aa: CASSEALQGTEAFF; cdr3_nt: TGTGCCAGCAGTGAAGCGCTTCAAGGAACTGAAGCTTTCTTT
d_call: TRBD1; clone_size: NA; j_call: TRBJ2-5; v_call: TRBV20-1; cdr3_aa: CSARTYRDRGYNEQYF; cdr3_nt: TGCAGTGCCCGTACCTACCGGGACAGGGGGTACAATGAGCAGTACTTC
d_call: NA; clone_size: few; j_call: TRBJ1-2; v_call: TRBV28; cdr3_aa: CASSSPDRSPYGYTF; cdr3_nt: TGTGCCAGCAGTTCCCCCGACCGCTCGCCTTATGGCTACACCTTC
d_call: NA; clone_size: many; j_call: TRBJ1-2; v_call: TRBV27; cdr3_aa: CASSLGDAHGYTF; cdr3_nt: TGTGCCAGCAGTTTAGGAGACGCCCATGGCTACACCTTC
d_call: NA; clone_size: many; j_call: TRBJ1-2; v_call: TRBV5-1; cdr3_aa: CASSLDGPIGYTF; cdr3_nt: TGCGCCAGCAGCTTGGACGGACCTATTGGCTACACCTTC
d_call: TRBD1; clone_size: NA; j_call: TRBJ1-2; v_call: TRBV4-1; cdr3_aa: CASSSHPDRGFWGYTF; cdr3_nt: TGCGCCAGCAGCAGTCACCCGGACAGGGGGTTTTGGGGCTACACCTTC
d_call: TRBD1; clone_size: many; j_call: TRBJ1-1; v_call: TRBV7-3; cdr3_aa: CASSLMFVDGQGRIRNTEAFF; cdr3_nt: TGTGCCAGCAGCTTAATGTTCGTCGACGGACAGGGGAGGATTCGGAACACTGAAGCTTTCTTT
d_call: NA; clone_size: NA; j_call: TRBJ2-5; v_call: TRBV12-3/TRBV12-4; cdr3_aa: CVSTLVGGIEETQYF; cdr3_nt: TGTGTTAGCACCCTTGTGGGCGGGATCGAGGAGACCCAGTACTTC
d_call: NA; clone_size: few; j_call: TRBJ2-7; v_call: TRBV11-2; cdr3_aa: CASSLSGYHHEQYF; cdr3_nt: TGTGCCAGCAGTTTATCTGGGTACCACCACGAGCAGTACTTC
d_call: NA; clone_size: NA; j_call: TRBJ2-3; v_call: TRBV10-1; cdr3_aa: CASSEGITDTQYF; cdr3_nt: TGCGCCAGCAGTGAAGGGATCACAGATACGCAGTATTTT